This TCR beta chain was captured in a study of Graves' ophthalmopathy and Graves' hyperthyroidism. All donors with ophthalmopathy were recorded as having moderate-to-severe activity, CAS ≥3, NOSPECS ≥4 and a duration under 3 months. Pregnant or lactating patients and those with other autoimmune diseases or uncontrolled infections were excluded. The germline CDR1 and CDR2 sequences are SEHNR and FQNEAQ (reference sequence). V shed 1 base, J shed 5 bases, and the junction held 12 bases outside the gene matches. This CDR3 has 17 amino acids. This clonotype came up a few times. RNA transcripts were the source from which TCR beta CDR3 regions were amplified. First-round RT-PCR used HTBI primers; second-round multiplex PCR followed. TCRdb re-called the multiplex PCR reads through MiXCR, storing one row per CDR3 protein. Of 600,000 to 950,000 distinct CDR3 sequences in the sample, roughly two fifths were seen once.

The J gene is TRBJ2-7, the V gene TRBV7-9; 9 nucleotides match TRBD1. Sequencing was performed on peripheral blood. The receptor comes from an adult man with Graves' ophthalmopathy. CDR3 in amino acids: CASSLVGQGPHPDEQYF. The CDR3 nucleotides are TGTGCCAGCAGCTTAGTAGGACAGGGGCCACATCCCGACGAGCAGTACTTC.